This TCR beta chain derives from a study of blood T cell repertoires in COVID-19. Study-level background: Sources were T cells, B-cell-depleted T cells, or PBMCs; the material itself was cDNA or gDNA.

Recruits, aged roughly 18 to 100 years, lived in about two dozen US areas. In the study's own analysis: Estimates of nucleated cell counts were drawn from the amplification of reference gene primers. TCRdb's copy holds only in-frame clones and misses some; the assay was immunoSEQ multiplex PCR. V and J calls and clone size are as listed in that table; D and trimming were resolved from the DNA. The sample has a few hundred thousand clones; less than 90% are singletons. Trimming left V 7 bases short and J 2 bases short, with 12 bases between. The germline CDR1 and CDR2 sequences are MNHEY and SMNVEV (reference sequence). The CDR3 has 13 residues.

Sequenced sample: PBMCs or T cells enriched from blood (not recorded which). This sequence joins TRBV27 and TRBJ2-7, with D possibly TRBD1 on 5 matching bases. The sequence was obtained from a woman in her 30s who had been exposed to COVID-19. Here the CDR3 DNA reads TGTGCCAGCACCCCCAGGGTGACCTACGAGCAGTACTTC. It yields the protein CASTPRVTYEQYF.